Listed below are T cell receptor beta chains from one sample, sequenced in a study of blood T cell repertoires in COVID-19. The method was immunoSEQ multiplex PCR; TCRdb's version includes in-frame clones alone and lacks a portion of them. The table shows 470,000 or so clones, with roughly nine tenths occurring only once. The sequenced sample consisted of PBMCs or T cells enriched from blood (not recorded which). The receptors derive from a woman between 18 and 29 years old with acute COVID-19. Both conserved end residues are part of each CDR3. The order of the fields is CDR3 length, clone size, J gene, V gene, D gene, CDR3 DNA, CDR3 protein. The D gene is left open where the match is weak. A clone size is listed for some rows: how often the clone was seen (once, few, many), or a class if it is expanded.

15 . TRBJ1-5 TRBV9 . TGTGCCAGCTCCCGAGGAGGGGAAGGTAATCAGCCCCAGCATTTT CASSRGGEGNQPQHF
14 . TRBJ1-1 TRBV2 . TGTGCCAGCAGCCGCGACATGGCCGAAGTAAGAGCTTTCTTT CASSRDMAEVRAFF
14 . TRBJ2-5 TRBV3-1/TRBV3-2 TRBD2 TGTGCCAGCAGCGCGGGGGGGCCTCGAGAGACCCAGTACTTC CASSAGGPRETQYF
15 . TRBJ2-1 TRBV19 . TGTGCCAGTAGTATAGGGTTGGGGGGGGCTAATGAGCAGTTCTTC CASSIGLGGANEQFF
14 . TRBJ2-3 TRBV20-1 TRBD2 TGCAGTGCTAGTCGGCTAGCGGGCACAGATACGCAGTATTTT CSASRLAGTDTQYF
14 . TRBJ1-1 TRBV4-3 TRBD1 TGCGCCAGCAGCCAAAAATCAGGGGGGACTGAAGCTTTCTTT CASSQKSGGTEAFF
15 . TRBJ1-5 TRBV28 TRBD1 TGTGCCAGCAGTCTCCGGGACAGGGGGCTTCAGCCCCAGCATTTT CASSLRDRGLQPQHF
13 . TRBJ2-3 TRBV7-3 . TGTGCCAGCAGCTTGGAGGAGACAGATACGCAGTATTTT CASSLEETDTQYF
16 . TRBJ2-3 TRBV18 . TGTGCCAGCTCACCAGGCCAGGGGACCAGCACAGATACGCAGTATTTT CASSPGQGTSTDTQYF
13 . TRBJ2-5 TRBV3-1/TRBV3-2 . TGTGCCAGCAGCCAAGACCCCGGGGTTGCTCAGTACTTC CASSQDPGVAQYF
14 . TRBJ1-2 TRBV7-9 TRBD1 TGTGCCAGCAGACAGACAGGGGGCGCCTATGGCTACACCTTC CASRQTGGAYGYTF
15 . TRBJ2-2 TRBV6-5 . TGTGCCAGCAGTACCCGGACGTCCGGGGCCGGGGAGCTGTTTTTT CASSTRTSGAGELFF
15 . TRBJ2-2 TRBV19 . TGTGCCAGTATGAGGAGCAGGGCGAACACCGGGGAGCTGTTTTTT CASMRSRANTGELFF
12 . TRBJ2-1 TRBV28 . TGTGCCTCAAAGGGACTTGAGAATGAGCAGTTCTTC CASKGLENEQFF
16 . TRBJ2-3 TRBV6-2/TRBV6-3 TRBD2 TGTGCCAGCAGTTACGGAGCGGGAGGTCTCACAGATACGCAGTATTTT CASSYGAGGLTDTQYF
18 . TRBJ2-1 TRBV4-1 TRBD1 TGCGCCAGCAGCCAAGACGACCTGGGGACAGGGCGTGTCCATGAGCAGTTCTTC CASSQDDLGTGRVHEQFF
15 . TRBJ2-4 TRBV25-1 . TGTGCCAGCAGTGAAGGGAGACTGGGAGGTAACATTCAGTACTTC CASSEGRLGGNIQYF
15 few TRBJ2-3 TRBV6-1 TRBD1 TGTGCCAGCAGTGAAGCGGGGACAGGGCCGGATACGCAGTATTTT CASSEAGTGPDTQYF
14 . TRBJ1-2 TRBV5-4 . TGTGCCAGCAGCTTGGCGGGGAGGGAGGATGGCTACACCTTC CASSLAGREDGYTF
12 . TRBJ2-1 TRBV18 TRBD2 TGTGCCAGCTCACCGACTAGCGGTGAGCAGTTCTTC CASSPTSGEQFF
16 . TRBJ2-3 TRBV24-1 TRBD1 TGTGCCACCAGTGATTCCGGGACAGGGAGGTCAGATACGCAGTATTTT CATSDSGTGRSDTQYF
16 . TRBJ2-3 TRBV7-8 TRBD1 TGTGCCAGCAGCTTCCAGGGACAGGGGATCACAGATACGCAGTATTTT CASSFQGQGITDTQYF
13 . TRBJ2-1 TRBV2 TRBD1 TGTGCAGTGCTGGGACAGGCGAACAATGAGCAGTTCTTC CAVLGQANNEQFF
14 once TRBJ2-7 TRBV4-1 TRBD2 TGCGCCAGCAGCCAAGATCAGGGAGGGTACGAGCAGTACTTC CASSQDQGGYEQYF
14 . TRBJ1-3 TRBV6-5 . TGTGCCAGCAGTTACGACACCTCTGGAAACACCATATATTTT CASSYDTSGNTIYF
16 . TRBJ1-2 TRBV9 TRBD1 TGTGCCAGCAGCGAACCCATAGATGACAGGGACTATGGCTACACCTTC CASSEPIDDRDYGYTF
16 once TRBJ2-7 TRBV3-1/TRBV3-2 . TGTGCCAGCAGCCAAGAGTCTCAGGCAGATCCCTACGAGCAGTACTTC CASSQESQADPYEQYF
16 few TRBJ2-1 TRBV12-5 TRBD1 TGTGCTAGTGGTTTGGTATATGGGACAGGATACAATGAGCAGTTCTTC CASGLVYGTGYNEQFF
15 . TRBJ1-1 TRBV4-1 . TGCGCCAGCAGCCAAGGGGCCCGGCTGAACACTGAAGCTTTCTTT CASSQGARLNTEAFF
14 . TRBJ2-2 TRBV10-2 TRBD2 TGCGCCAGCAGTGGGCGGGAGGTCATCGGGGAGCTGTTTTTT CASSGREVIGELFF
20 . TRBJ2-2 TRBV5-1 TRBD1 TGCGCCAGCAGCGTTGAAAGACGATATAGACAGGGGGCAAGAACCGGGGAGCTGTTTTTT CASSVERRYRQGARTGELFF
14 many TRBJ1-1 TRBV10-3 . TGTGCCATCAGAGGTGACGGACTTGGGACTGAAGCTTTCTTT CAIRGDGLGTEAFF
15 . TRBJ2-1 TRBV2 . TGTGCCAGCAGTGGGCAGGGGAGGGCCTACAATGAGCAGTTCTTC CASSGQGRAYNEQFF